This T cell receptor beta chain was obtained from a study of graft-versus-host responses after intestinal transplantation. The wider study: In this cohort, recipients had multivisceral, liver-intestinal, or isolated intestinal transplants.

General study findings and limits: Detection of GvH clones occurred in recipient marrow, and some had their first appearance in ileum or blood. Declines in HvG clones occurring early post-transplant were associated with peak circulating GvH clone levels.

Comment on this clone: Its cognate antigen is unknown.

Sequenced by immunoSEQ multiplex PCR; TCRdb stores in-frame clones only, minus some. The sample has approximately 58,000 clones; 91% are singletons. CDR1 is SGHTA, CDR2 FQGTGA, per germline. Between the trimmed V and J ends, which lost 1 base and 2 bases, there was a span of 13 bases. The length of the CDR3 is 16 residues. This clonotype originated in a human patient who received an intestinal transplant, so some T cells may come from the graft donor. This material consisted of PBMCs, taken around 120 days after intestinal transplantation. V usage is TRBV7-3 and J usage is TRBJ2-3; no definite D call. The CDR3 loop reads CASSLNPDGYTDTQYF. The CDR3 DNA sequence: TGTGCCAGCAGCTTAAACCCGGACGGTTACACAGATACGCAGTATTTT.